This TCR beta chain was found in a study of blood T cell repertoires in COVID-19. Study background: Some COVID-19 samples were acute and others convalescent; all came from the United States, Italy and Spain. In each case, the material was cDNA or gDNA derived from T cells, B-cell-depleted T cells, or PBMCs.

V was trimmed by 0 bases and J by 3 bases, leaving 9 bases between them. CDR3 length: 15 residues. The germline gives CDR1 MNHNY, CDR2 SVGAGI (reference sequence). The data were produced by immunoSEQ multiplex PCR, yet TCRdb's version contains in-frame clones alone and is incomplete. The data hold more than 200,000 clones, with 80% to 85% observed a single time. The sequence derives from a woman older than 75 with COVID-19, enrolled during active disease. Sequenced input: peripheral blood. J is TRBJ1-5 and V is TRBV6-6; D uncertain. The CDR3 region is CASSYSTSINQPQHF. For the CDR3, the DNA is TGTGCCAGCAGTTACTCGACTTCTATCAATCAGCCCCAGCATTTT.